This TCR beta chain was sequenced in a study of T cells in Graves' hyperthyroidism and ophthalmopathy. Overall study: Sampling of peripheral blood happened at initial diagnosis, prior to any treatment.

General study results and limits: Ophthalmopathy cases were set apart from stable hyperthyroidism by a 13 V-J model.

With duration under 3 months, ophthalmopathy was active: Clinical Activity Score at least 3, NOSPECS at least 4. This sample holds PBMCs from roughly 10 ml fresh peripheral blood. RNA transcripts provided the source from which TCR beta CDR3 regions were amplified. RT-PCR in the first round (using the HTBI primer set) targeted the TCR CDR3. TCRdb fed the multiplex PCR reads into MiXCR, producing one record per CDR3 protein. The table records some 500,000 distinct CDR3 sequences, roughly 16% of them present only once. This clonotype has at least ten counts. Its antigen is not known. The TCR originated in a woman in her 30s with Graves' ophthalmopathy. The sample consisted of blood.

This CDR3 is CASSLTPAETQYF. The CDR3 DNA is TGTGCCAGCAGCTTAACCCCCGCAGAGACCCAGTACTTC. The chain combines TRBV7-3 with TRBJ2-5; D is unresolved. Germline V gives CDR1 SGHTA, CDR2 FQGTGA. V was clipped by 0 bases and J by 4 bases, with 6 bases between them. This CDR3 contains 13 residues.